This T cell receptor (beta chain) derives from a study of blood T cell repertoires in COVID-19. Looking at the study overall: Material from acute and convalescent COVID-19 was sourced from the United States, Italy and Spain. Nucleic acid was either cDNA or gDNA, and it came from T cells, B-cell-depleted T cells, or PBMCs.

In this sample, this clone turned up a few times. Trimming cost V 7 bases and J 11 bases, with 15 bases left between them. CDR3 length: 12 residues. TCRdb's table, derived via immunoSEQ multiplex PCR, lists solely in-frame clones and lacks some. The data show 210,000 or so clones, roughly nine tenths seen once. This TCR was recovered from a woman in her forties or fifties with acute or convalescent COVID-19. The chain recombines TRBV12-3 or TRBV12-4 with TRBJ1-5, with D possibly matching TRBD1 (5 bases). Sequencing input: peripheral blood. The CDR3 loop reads CASTTRGGAQHF. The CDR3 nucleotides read TGTGCCAGCACCACGAGGGGAGGTGCCCAGCATTTT.